The T cell receptor beta chain described here comes from a study of monozygotic twins with cystic fibrosis. A word on this clone: The antigen is undetermined.

Findings and caveats of the study: Clonality was generally low (median around 0.0098), higher in the most severe patients.

This table comes from immunoSEQ multiplex PCR, and its TCRdb copy is limited to in-frame clones, with some not included. The data hold roughly 20,000 clones, with nearly 98% observed a single time. Trimming cost V 4 bases and J 4 bases, with 13 bases left between them. The CDR3 runs 14 residues. The V gene's germline CDR1 is SEHNR and CDR2 FQNEAQ (reference sequence). V usage is TRBV7-9 and J usage is TRBJ1-1, with D maybe TRBD1 (6 bases). The origin of this receptor is a woman in her twenties or thirties with cystic fibrosis. Material for sequencing was blood. The CDR3 spells CASSYQGLGTEAFF. CDR3 bases: TGTGCCAGCAGCTATCAGGGGTTGGGCACTGAAGCTTTCTTT.